One sample yielded the 27 T cell receptor beta chains listed below, sequenced in a study of T cells in localized non-small cell lung cancer. Profiling relied on immunoSEQ multiplex PCR, and the TCRdb table lists in-frame clones only, not all of them. The sample gives 70,000 or so clones, less than 85% of which show up once; approximately 1.2% is in the top ten. Sequencing was performed on peripheral blood, taken before any cancer treatment. These receptors were obtained from a female donor older than 55 with stage I lung adenocarcinoma.

The rearrangement uses TRBV15 and TRBJ2-5, with D perhaps matching TRBD1 (5 bases). Germline assignment: CDR1 LNHNV and CDR2 YYDKDF (reference sequence). The CDR3 length is 12 residues. Trimming left V 5 bases short and J 10 bases short, with 14 bases between. CDR3 residues: CATSLRSRGQYF. CDR3 DNA: TGTGCCACCAGCCTACGGAGTAGGGGCCAGTACTTC.

The chain links TRBV7-2 to TRBJ2-7; TRBD1 or TRBD2 may be the D gene (6 bases each). The V end was cut by 1 base, the J end by 4 bases, with 11 bases between. Germline V gene lookup returns CDR1 SGHTA and CDR2 FQGNSA. CDR3 length: 14 amino acids. The DNA for the CDR3 is TGTGCCAGCAGCTTAGATGGAGGGGGGTACGAGCAGTACTTC. Its translation: CASSLDGGGYEQYF.

The chain has TRBV11-2 and TRBJ2-5; 15 bases are shared with TRBD2. Germline V gives CDR1 SGHAT, CDR2 FQNNGV. The CDR3 length is 15 residues. The trim removed 3 bases at V and 5 bases at J, leaving 1 base unmatched. CDR3 sequence: CASSFGTSGRETQYF. In DNA form, the CDR3 reads TGTGCCAGCAGCTTTGGGACTAGCGGGAGGGAGACCCAGTACTTC. Together with reference TRBV11-2 and TRBJ2-5, the CDR3 gives the full variable domain: EAGVAQSPRYKIIEKRQSVAFWCNPISGHATLYWYQQILGQGPKLLIQFQNNGVVDDSQLPKDRFSAERLKGVDSTLKIQPAKLEDSAVYLCASSFGTSGRETQYFGPGTRLLVL.

This chain links TRBV9 with TRBJ1-1; TRBD1 matches at 7 bases. J lost 4 bases, V lost 4 bases, and 7 bases had no gene match. The germline gives CDR1 SGDLS, CDR2 YYNGEE. The CDR3 contains 14 residues. For the CDR3, the DNA is TGTGCCAGCAGCAAGAGGGACAGCTTCACTGAAGCTTTCTTT. This translates into CASSKRDSFTEAFF.

The V gene is TRBV7-9, the J gene TRBJ1-2; tentatively, D is TRBD1 (5 bases). In germline, CDR1 is SEHNR, CDR2 FQNEAQ (reference sequence). CDR3 length: 15 residues. The V and J ends lost 5 bases and 3 bases respectively, with 16 bases between them. The CDR3 loop is CASSPGGIFDYGYTF. Here the CDR3 DNA reads TGTGCCAGCAGCCCCGGGGGGATTTTTGACTATGGCTACACCTTC. The entire variable domain, with the rest obtained from reference TRBV7-9 and TRBJ1-2, is as follows: DTGVSQNPRHKITKRGQNVTFRCDPISEHNRLYWYRQTLGQGPEFLTYFQNEAQLEKSRLLSDRFSAERPKGSFSTLEIQRTEQGDSAMYLCASSPGGIFDYGYTFGSGTRLTVV.

The chain uses TRBV6-5 and TRBJ1-1; D gene uncertain. From germline, CDR1 is MNHEY and CDR2 SVGAGI. Trimming pared 8 bases from V and 1 base from J, leaving 8 bases between. This CDR3 is 12 amino acids long. The CDR3 loop reads CASSNQNTEAFF. CDR3 nucleotides: TGTGCCAGCTCTAACCAGAACACTGAAGCTTTCTTT.

The chain recombines TRBV7-2 with TRBJ1-2, with 7 bases fitting TRBD1. V trimming: 5 bases; J trimming: 0 bases; junction bases outside the gene matches: 12. The CDR3 is 17 amino acids. The germline CDR1 and CDR2 sequences are SGHTA and FQGNSA. CDR3 in amino acids: CASSAGTHRGSNYGYTF. The CDR3 DNA follows: TGTGCCAGCAGCGCAGGAACCCACAGGGGATCTAACTATGGCTACACCTTC. Full variable domain (rest looked up from reference TRBV7-2 and TRBJ1-2): GAGVSQSPSNKVTEKGKDVELRCDPISGHTALYWYRQSLGQGLEFLIYFQGNSAPDKSGLPSDRFSAERTGGSVSTLTIQRTQQEDSAVYLCASSAGTHRGSNYGYTFGSGTRLTVV.

In this sample, this clone turned up a few times. J is TRBJ1-1 and V is TRBV5-1; D gene uncertain. CDR3 length: 14 amino acids. The germline V gene encodes CDR1 SGHRS and CDR2 YFSETQ. V was pared by 0 bases and J by 1 base, with 7 bases between. Here the CDR3 DNA reads TGCGCCAGCAGCTTGGGGTCGGGGAACACTGAAGCTTTCTTT. As protein: CASSLGSGNTEAFF.

The rearrangement links TRBV6-5 to TRBJ1-2; the D gene is possibly TRBD1 (6 bases). Germline-derived CDR1 and CDR2 are MNHEY and SVGAGI. The V and J ends lost 5 bases and 6 bases respectively, with 10 bases between them. The CDR3 extends over 12 amino acids. CDR3 region: CASSPGAHGYTF. The CDR3 DNA follows: TGTGCCAGCAGTCCGGGGGCGCATGGCTACACCTTC.

The rearrangement joins TRBV6-1 to TRBJ1-4; 8 bases align to TRBD1. The CDR3 is 14 amino acids. The trim removed 5 bases at V and 7 bases at J, leaving 6 bases unmatched. CDR1 and CDR2 (germline): MNHNS, SASEGT. CDR3 coding DNA: TGTGCCAGCAGTAACAGGGGGGGTGGTGAAAAACTGTTTTTT. Protein product: CASSNRGGGEKLFF.

Notes on this clone: This specimen includes other DNA sequences encoding the same CDR3. The chain recombines TRBV6-5 with TRBJ1-6, with D unclear. The CDR3 loop spans 13 amino acids. Between the trimmed V and J ends, which lost 0 bases and 11 bases, there was a span of 8 bases. Germline CDR1 is MNHEY and CDR2 is SVGAGI. The CDR3 coding sequence is TGTGCCAGCAGTTACTCGAGTCGTACACCCCTCCACTTT. It is translated as CASSYSSRTPLHF.

The rearrangement joins TRBV7-9 to TRBJ1-1, with 8 bases aligning to TRBD1. V shed 5 bases and J 5 bases; nucleotides not matched to a gene: 7. Germline values: CDR1 SEHNR, CDR2 FQNEAQ (reference sequence). The CDR3 covers 14 residues. The CDR3 DNA reads TGTGCCAGCAGCATAACCAGGGGGCGGACTGAAGCTTTCTTT. This codes for CASSITRGRTEAFF. The variable domain in full, with the rest retrieved from reference TRBV7-9 and TRBJ1-1, is DTGVSQNPRHKITKRGQNVTFRCDPISEHNRLYWYRQTLGQGPEFLTYFQNEAQLEKSRLLSDRFSAERPKGSFSTLEIQRTEQGDSAMYLCASSITRGRTEAFFGQGTRLTVV.

The genes are TRBV6-1 and TRBJ2-1; 11 positions agree with TRBD2. The CDR3 extends over 15 amino acids. J was trimmed by 10 bases and V by 8 bases; bases with no gene match: 13. Per the germline V gene, CDR1 is MNHNS and CDR2 is SASEGT. The CDR3 nucleotides read TGTGCCAGCTCTCCCGGGACTAGCGGAGTCCGGGAGCAGTTCTTC. This sequence encodes CASSPGTSGVREQFF.

The chain combines TRBV7-8 with TRBJ2-3, with a tentative D call TRBD2 (5 bases). With 1 base removed from V and 0 bases from J, the gap between germline ends came to 5 bases. The CDR3 has 14 amino acids. Germline CDR1 is SGHVS and CDR2 is FQNEAQ. The DNA of the CDR3 is TGTGCCAGCAGCTTAGGGACTAGCACAGATACGCAGTATTTT. As protein: CASSLGTSTDTQYF.

The chain uses TRBV2 and TRBJ1-6, with 7 bases lining up with TRBD1. The V and J ends lost 6 bases and 0 bases, in that order; junction bases with no gene match: 5. The CDR3 runs to 16 residues. Germline V gene data show CDR1 as SNHLY and CDR2 as FYNNEI. The CDR3 sequence is CASRVSGGSYNSPLHF. The DNA of the CDR3 is TGTGCCAGCAGAGTTTCAGGGGGCTCCTATAATTCACCCCTCCACTTT.

This clone was detected only once. This rearrangement joins TRBV5-1 to TRBJ2-7; the match to TRBD2 covers 10 bases. V lost 2 bases to trimming and J lost 2 bases; unmatched junction nucleotides: 4. Germline-derived CDR1 and CDR2 are SGHRS and YFSETQ. The CDR3 is made up of 15 amino acids. The CDR3 DNA sequence: TGCGCCAGCAGCTTACTAGCGGGGCCGACCTACGAGCAGTACTTC. This codes for CASSLLAGPTYEQYF.

The rearrangement links TRBV6-4 to TRBJ2-3; D is possibly TRBD2 (5 bases). Germline CDR1 reads MRHNA; CDR2 reads SNTAGT. With 4 bases removed from V and 4 bases from J, the gap between germline ends came to 15 bases. The CDR3 sequence is 15 residues long. CDR3 nucleotide sequence: TGTGCCAGCAGTGTAGAGGGAACTCCATCAGATACGCAGTATTTT. It is translated as CASSVEGTPSDTQYF.

This chain joins TRBV27 and TRBJ2-7; the D gene is possibly TRBD1 (6 bases). Germline assignment: CDR1 MNHEY and CDR2 SMNVEV (reference sequence). This CDR3 region has 14 residues. Trimming shortened V by 4 bases and J by 2 bases, and 12 bases separated the two germline ends. The CDR3, as DNA: TGTGCCAGCAGTTCCTATGGGGGCGCCTACGAGCAGTACTTC. It yields the protein CASSSYGGAYEQYF.

The genes are TRBV11-2 and TRBJ2-6, with unresolved D. Germline CDR1 is SGHAT and CDR2 is FQNNGV. The V gene lost 2 bases and the J gene lost 0 bases, with 17 bases spanning the gap. This CDR3 region has 19 residues. The CDR3: CASSLHSVTLLSGANVLTF. The CDR3 bases are TGTGCCAGCAGCTTACATTCGGTCACCCTCCTCTCTGGGGCCAACGTCCTGACTTTC.

The chain recombines TRBV29-1 with TRBJ1-2, with D uncertain. Between the trimmed V and J ends, which lost 5 bases and 7 bases, there was a span of 11 bases. Germline V gene sequence: CDR1 SQVTM, CDR2 ANQGSEA. This CDR3 spans 11 amino acids. The CDR3 sequence: CSVSVSFGYTF. Written as DNA, the CDR3 is TGCAGCGTTTCAGTGAGCTTTGGCTACACCTTC.

The genes are TRBV18 and TRBJ2-1, with 7 bases that match TRBD2. CDR1 is KGHSH and CDR2 is LQKENI in the germline V gene. Trimming at V came to 3 bases and at J to 2 bases, leaving 4 bases not matched to a gene. This CDR3 has 15 residues. CDR3 DNA sequence: TGTGCCAGCTCACCTAGCGGGTCAGCCTACAATGAGCAGTTCTTC. It encodes CASSPSGSAYNEQFF.

This chain uses TRBV5-4 with TRBJ1-2; 8 bases map to TRBD1. CDR3 length: 15 amino acids. The V and J ends lost 3 bases and 3 bases, in that order; junction bases with no gene match: 7. Germline V gene lookup returns CDR1 SGHNT and CDR2 YYREEE (reference sequence). CDR3 in DNA: TGTGCCAGCAGCTCAGGGGCAGGGGGCGACTATGGCTACACCTTC. Translated: CASSSGAGGDYGYTF.

This sequence joins TRBV15 and TRBJ1-4; D uncertain. The CDR3 is made up of 13 amino acids. V was shortened by 0 bases and J by 5 bases, with 4 bases between the two germline ends. Germline-derived CDR1 and CDR2 are LNHNV and YYDKDF (reference sequence). DNA for the CDR3: TGTGCCACCAGCAGAGATATGAATGAAAAACTGTTTTTT. This sequence encodes CATSRDMNEKLFF.

The chain couples TRBV29-1 to TRBJ1-5, with 10 bases identical to TRBD1. Per germline, CDR1 SQVTM and CDR2 ANQGSEA. V was pared by 4 bases and J by 6 bases, with 3 bases of the junction left unmatched. CDR3 length equals 13 residues. CDR3 coding DNA: TGCAGCGTTGGACAGGGGGCGGGTCAGCCCCAGCATTTT. As protein: CSVGQGAGQPQHF.

The chain has TRBV4-2 and TRBJ2-2, with D tentatively TRBD2 (6 bases). Trimming left V 0 bases short and J 4 bases short, with 12 bases between. Germline CDR1 reads LGHNA; CDR2 reads YNFKEQ. The CDR3 sequence is 16 residues long. The CDR3 here is CASSQELTRGTGELFF. The CDR3 bases are TGTGCCAGCAGCCAAGAACTGACTAGGGGCACCGGGGAGCTGTTTTTT.

The rearrangement uses TRBV18 and TRBJ2-3; D remains ambiguous. The V gene lost 3 bases and the J gene lost 2 bases, with 12 bases spanning the gap. Per germline, CDR1 KGHSH and CDR2 LQKENI. The CDR3 has 15 amino acids. The CDR3 DNA follows: TGTGCCAGCTCACCCTCCGTTCAGACCACAGATACGCAGTATTTT. Residues: CASSPSVQTTDTQYF.

This chain joins TRBV11-2 and TRBJ1-1; a weak D match, TRBD1 (5 bases). Deletions cut 4 bases from V and 7 bases from J, with 13 bases between. Germline V gene lookup returns CDR1 SGHAT and CDR2 FQNNGV. The CDR3 consists of 13 residues. CDR3 protein: CASSSGGTVEAFF. The CDR3 nucleotides read TGTGCCAGCAGCTCGGGCGGGACGGTTGAAGCTTTCTTT.